The next 7 T cell receptor beta chains were all read from a single sample in a study of CD8 T cells in Susac syndrome. RNA was extracted with the RNeasy kit, and a quantity of roughly 0.45 to 1 ug was reverse transcribed using random hexamers. A single record per CDR3 protein comes from TCRdb applying MiXCR to the immunoSEQ multiplex PCR reads. The table records approximately 160,000 distinct CDR3 sequences, about 93% of them present only once. Sequenced sample: CD4+ T cells from PBMCs. The receptors stem from a human donor in good health.

The genes are TRBV6-1 and TRBJ2-6; D is perhaps TRBD2 (6 bases). The V and J ends lost 7 bases and 0 bases respectively, with 13 bases between them. The CDR3 has 16 amino acids. Looked up from germline, CDR1 is MNHNS and CDR2 is SASEGT. The CDR3 nucleotides read TGTGCCAGCACTCCCGGGGGATACTCTGGGGCCAACGTCCTGACTTTC. This codes for CASTPGGYSGANVLTF.

The chain joins TRBV5-1 to TRBJ2-5, with TRBD1 matching over 9 bases. CDR1 and CDR2 (germline): SGHRS, YFSETQ. The CDR3 totals 16 residues. The junction had 14 bases not matched to a gene; V was cut back by 2 bases and J by 9 bases. CDR3 protein: CASSFGPGQGSEAQYF. CDR3 in DNA: TGCGCCAGCAGCTTTGGTCCTGGACAGGGGAGCGAGGCCCAGTACTTC.

CDR3 protein: CASSLMGGDTQYF. CDR3 DNA: TGTGCCAGCAGCTTAATGGGGGGGGATACGCAGTATTTT. The V gene is TRBV7-3, the J gene TRBJ2-3, with TRBD2 matching over 7 bases. Unmatched junction bases numbered 1, after V lost 1 base and J lost 6 bases. Per germline, CDR1 SGHTA and CDR2 FQGTGA. The CDR3 sequence is 13 residues long.

Only one count was recorded for this clonotype. The gene calls are TRBV2 and TRBJ1-2; D is unclear. Trimming pared 10 bases from V and 5 bases from J, leaving 11 bases between. Germline V gene lookup returns CDR1 SNHLY and CDR2 FYNNEI. This CDR3 spans 11 amino acids. CDR3 region: CATGERYGYTF. Written as DNA, the CDR3 is TGTGCCACCGGGGAACGTTATGGCTACACCTTC.

The rearrangement joins TRBV29-1 to TRBJ2-3, with D perhaps matching TRBD2 (6 bases). This CDR3 comprises 14 residues. V lost 3 bases and J 1 base, leaving 11 bases between the germline ends. From germline, CDR1 is SQVTM and CDR2 ANQGSEA. The CDR3 coding sequence is TGCAGCGTTGAGCCATCGGGGGGCACAGATACGCAGTATTTT. Protein: CSVEPSGGTDTQYF.

This clonotype was seen just once. The chain links TRBV9 to TRBJ2-1; TRBD2 agrees at 8 bases. Germline loops: CDR1 SGDLS, CDR2 YYNGEE. The CDR3 loop spans 18 amino acids. V was pared by 4 bases and J by 0 bases, with 12 bases of the junction left unmatched. The CDR3, as DNA: TGTGCCAGCAGCCCGCGGGGGGTGGGCGGGTCCTCCTACAATGAGCAGTTCTTC. Residues: CASSPRGVGGSSYNEQFF.

This chain links TRBV20-1 with TRBJ2-7; D uncertain. Trimming cost V 6 bases and J 2 bases, with 11 bases left between them. From germline, CDR1 is DFQATT and CDR2 SNEGSKA (reference sequence). The CDR3 runs to 12 residues. CDR3 nucleotide sequence: TGCAGTGCGGGTGGTGGACCCTACGAGCAGTACTTC. It specifies CSAGGGPYEQYF.